This TCR beta chain was found in a study of CD8 T cells in Susac syndrome. Findings and limits, study-wide: The CD4+ T cell repertoires from Susac syndrome exhibited no clonal expansion.

Random hexamers primed reverse transcription of about 0.5 to 1 ug RNA. A single record per CDR3 protein comes from TCRdb applying MiXCR to the immunoSEQ multiplex PCR reads. Seen here are roughly 200,000 distinct CDR3 sequences, 90% to 95% observed once, and the top ten hold approximately 0.086%. V trimming: 0 bases; J trimming: 4 bases; junction bases outside the gene matches: 3. The CDR3 consists of 14 residues. Looked up from germline, CDR1 is SGHRS and CDR2 is YFSETQ. Note on this clonotype: Its antigen is unidentified.

The TCR comes from a human donor with Susac syndrome. The specimen sequenced was CD4+ T cells from PBMCs. The J gene is TRBJ1-2, the V gene TRBV5-1; 7 nucleotides line up with TRBD1. The CDR3 spells CASSLADRAYGYTF. The CDR3 DNA reads TGCGCCAGCAGCTTGGCCGACAGGGCCTATGGCTACACCTTC.